One sample yielded the 26 T cell receptor beta chains listed below, sequenced in a study of shared clonotypes between healthy human individuals. Data came from immunoSEQ multiplex PCR; TCRdb stores just in-frame clones and leaves some out. This table has a few million clones, approximately 96% appearing once. Sample: naive CD4+ T cells sorted from blood. This sample's subset: CD45RA+ positively selected. These receptors all come from a man between 18 and 29 years old in good health.

The chain couples TRBV9 to TRBJ2-5, with D perhaps assigned TRBD1 or TRBD2 (5 bases each). The J call may be incorrect, as the DNA end agrees better with TRBJ2-7. This CDR3 is 15 amino acids long. The germline CDR1 and CDR2 sequences are SGDLS and YYNGEE. The CDR3 protein is CASSVLGTAGYEQYF. In DNA form, the CDR3 reads TGTGCCAGCAGCGTATTGGGGACCGCCGGCTACGAGCAGTACTTC.

The chain joins TRBV6-6 to TRBJ2-5; 9 bases match TRBD2. The V and J ends lost 4 bases and 1 base, in that order; junction bases with no gene match: 7. Germline V gene data show CDR1 as MNHNY and CDR2 as SVGAGI (reference sequence). CDR3 length: 16 amino acids. CDR3 sequence: CASSSQRGAFQETQYF. The CDR3 nucleotides read TGTGCCAGCAGTTCGCAGCGGGGGGCCTTCCAAGAGACCCAGTACTTC.

The chain uses TRBV30 and TRBJ2-7; 7 bases fit TRBD2. This CDR3 has 16 amino acids. Unmatched junction bases numbered 16, after V lost 2 bases and J lost 6 bases. Looked up from germline, CDR1 is GTSNPN and CDR2 is SVGIG (reference sequence). As DNA, the CDR3 is TGTGCCTGGAGTCCGAGCAGGGTCGGCGGGGGTGTCGAGCAGTACTTC. Protein sequence: CAWSPSRVGGGVEQYF.

This chain uses TRBV5-1 with TRBJ2-4, with TRBD1 matching 7 bases. This CDR3 is built from 16 residues. The germline CDR1 and CDR2 sequences are SGHRS and YFSETQ. V was pared by 4 bases and J by 0 bases, with 7 bases of the junction left unmatched. The CDR3 reads CASSPGQTLAKNIQYF. The CDR3 coding sequence is TGCGCCAGCAGCCCGGGACAGACCCTAGCCAAAAACATTCAGTACTTC.

The chain recombines TRBV11-2 with TRBJ1-4, with D maybe TRBD1 (5 bases). Trimming cost V 4 bases and J 6 bases, with 15 bases left between them. Germline CDR1 is SGHAT and CDR2 is FQNNGV. There are 15 residues in the CDR3. The CDR3 DNA reads TGTGCCAGCAGCTCCGTGGGGCGCTCGGATGAAAAACTGTTTTTT. Translating it yields CASSSVGRSDEKLFF.

This sequence joins TRBV6-1 and TRBJ2-7, with 8 bases that match TRBD1. The CDR3 consists of 14 residues. Germline CDR1 and CDR2: MNHNS and SASEGT. J lost 3 bases, V lost 5 bases, and 6 bases had no gene match. The CDR3: CASSWTGSFYEQYF. CDR3 DNA sequence: TGTGCCAGCAGTTGGACAGGGTCGTTCTACGAGCAGTACTTC.

In its sample, this clone was seen once. The chain combines TRBV28 with TRBJ1-1; TRBD1 might be the D (6 bases). Germline V gives CDR1 MDHEN, CDR2 SYDVKM. The V and J ends lost 6 bases and 1 base respectively, with 12 bases between them. The CDR3 has 14 residues. CDR3 in DNA: TGTGCCAGCAGATTACTGACAGGGAACACTGAAGCTTTCTTT. Protein sequence: CASRLLTGNTEAFF.

This rearrangement joins TRBV11-2 to TRBJ1-5; 12 nucleotides align to TRBD1. Germline V CDR1 and CDR2: SGHAT, FQNNGV. The CDR3 length is 16 residues. Losses at the gene ends were 5 bases for V and 3 bases for J; bases not matched to a gene: 5. CDR3 region: CASSRGTGGSNQPQHF. Here the CDR3 DNA reads TGTGCCAGCAGCCGCGGGACAGGGGGCTCCAATCAGCCCCAGCATTTT. The variable domain in full, with the rest retrieved from reference TRBV11-2 and TRBJ1-5, is EAGVAQSPRYKIIEKRQSVAFWCNPISGHATLYWYQQILGQGPKLLIQFQNNGVVDDSQLPKDRFSAERLKGVDSTLKIQPAKLEDSAVYLCASSRGTGGSNQPQHFGDGTRLSIL.

This chain connects TRBV6-5 to TRBJ1-1; TRBD1 agrees at 7 bases. This CDR3 has 16 amino acids. The junction had 5 bases not matched to a gene; V was cut back by 0 bases and J by 1 base. CDR1 is MNHEY and CDR2 is SVGAGI in the germline V gene. The CDR3 sequence is CASSYSKGAGNTEAFF. CDR3 bases: TGTGCCAGCAGTTACTCGAAGGGGGCAGGGAACACTGAAGCTTTCTTT.

The rearrangement links TRBV27 to TRBJ1-6, with D perhaps matching TRBD1 (6 bases). Trimming pared 5 bases from V and 4 bases from J, leaving 15 bases between. The germline V gene encodes CDR1 MNHEY and CDR2 SMNVEV (reference sequence). The CDR3 length is 16 residues. CDR3 in DNA: TGTGCCAGCAGTCTAGGGGGTAAGGGTTATAATTCACCCCTCCACTTT. Its protein is CASSLGGKGYNSPLHF.

The V gene is TRBV18, the J gene TRBJ2-1; TRBD1 aligns across 8 bases. Looked up from germline, CDR1 is KGHSH and CDR2 is LQKENI. Trimming cost V 2 bases and J 2 bases; bases outside gene matches: 2. The CDR3 is 15 residues long. The CDR3 loop reads CASSPGTGPYNEQFF. The CDR3 DNA follows: TGTGCCAGCTCACCAGGGACAGGACCCTACAATGAGCAGTTCTTC.

CDR3 in amino acids: CASSYAKDSPLHF. In DNA form, the CDR3 reads TGTGCCAGCAGTTATGCCAAGGATTCACCCCTCCACTTT. The gene calls are TRBV6-6 and TRBJ1-6; D not certain. Trimming took off 3 bases at V and 8 bases at J, with 8 bases between the two ends. This CDR3 has 13 residues. The germline CDR1 and CDR2 sequences are MNHNY and SVGAGI (reference sequence).

This rearrangement joins TRBV6-1 to TRBJ2-1; D may correspond to TRBD1 or TRBD2 (5 bases each). Germline assignment: CDR1 MNHNS and CDR2 SASEGT. The CDR3 has 14 amino acids. V was trimmed by 8 bases and J by 2 bases, leaving 13 bases between them. DNA of the CDR3: TGTGCCAGCGGAGACACGGGGCCCTACAATGAGCAGTTCTTC. It yields the protein CASGDTGPYNEQFF.

As for this clone: The sample carries other DNA sequences with the same CDR3. The V call is TRBV11-2, the J call TRBJ1-5; 9 nucleotides line up with TRBD1. The CDR3 sequence is 14 residues long. J lost 5 bases, V lost 1 base, and 0 bases had no gene match. From germline, CDR1 is SGHAT and CDR2 FQNNGV. The CDR3 sequence: CASSLGDRDQPQHF. CDR3 nucleotides: TGTGCCAGCAGCTTAGGGGACAGGGATCAGCCCCAGCATTTT.

This chain links TRBV11-2 with TRBJ1-1, with D perhaps matching TRBD1 (6 bases). The CDR3 consists of 17 residues. V was pared by 5 bases and J by 4 bases, with 23 bases between. Germline lookup yields CDR1 SGHAT and CDR2 FQNNGV. Written as DNA, the CDR3 is TGTGCCAGCAGCCACTACCTTTGGGACACAGGGCCCACTGAAGCTTTCTTT. Amino acid sequence: CASSHYLWDTGPTEAFF.

This CDR3 is CASSLERHTDTQYF. The CDR3 DNA is TGTGCCAGCAGTTTAGAAAGACATACAGATACGCAGTATTTT. The chain carries TRBV27 and TRBJ2-3; D unresolved. V gave up 2 bases and J gave up 3 bases, with 9 bases separating them. The germline V gene encodes CDR1 MNHEY and CDR2 SMNVEV (reference sequence). There are 14 residues in the CDR3.

This clone was recorded once. This chain uses TRBV28 with TRBJ2-7, with D tentatively TRBD1 or TRBD2 (5 bases each). This CDR3 spans 15 amino acids. The germline CDR1 and CDR2 sequences are MDHEN and SYDVKM. Between the trimmed V and J ends, which lost 5 bases and 6 bases, there was a span of 20 bases. The CDR3 loop is CASSPAGEGAREQYF. The CDR3 DNA sequence: TGTGCCAGCAGTCCAGCCGGGGAAGGGGCGCGCGAGCAGTACTTC. The complete variable domain, with remaining parts taken from reference TRBV28 and TRBJ2-7, reads DVKVTQSSRYLVKRTGEKVFLECVQDMDHENMFWYRQDPGLGLRLIYFSYDVKMKEKGDIPEGYSVSREKKERFSLILESASTNQTSMYLCASSPAGEGAREQYFGPGTRLTVT.

As regards this clone: Other nucleotide sequences from this sample produce the same CDR3. The rearrangement uses TRBV5-1 and TRBJ2-6; D unresolved. V was shortened by 5 bases and J by 1 base, with 4 bases between the two germline ends. The CDR3 consists of 13 residues. Germline values: CDR1 SGHRS, CDR2 YFSETQ. The CDR3 loop is CASRGSGANVLTF. In DNA, the CDR3 is TGCGCCAGCAGGGGATCTGGGGCCAACGTCCTGACTTTC.

The gene calls are TRBV10-3 and TRBJ1-4; D unclear. The CDR3 covers 13 residues. The germline gives CDR1 ENHRY, CDR2 SYGVKD. The ends were cut back, 0 bases at V and 7 bases at J, with 6 bases in the middle. Written as DNA, the CDR3 is TGTGCCATCAGTGAGTCGGAGGGTGAAAAACTGTTTTTT. It is translated as CAISESEGEKLFF.

V and J are TRBV11-2 and TRBJ2-2; 7 nucleotides line up with TRBD1. Losses at the gene ends were 5 bases for V and 5 bases for J; bases not matched to a gene: 8. Germline-derived CDR1 and CDR2 are SGHAT and FQNNGV. This CDR3 spans 15 amino acids. The CDR3 here is CASSTRQGRTGELFF. The CDR3 coding sequence is TGTGCCAGCAGCACACGACAGGGAAGGACCGGGGAGCTGTTTTTT.

The CDR3 is CASSPGVGTNEKLFF. The CDR3 coding sequence is TGTGCCAGCAGTCCAGGGGTTGGGACTAATGAAAAACTGTTTTTT. This chain links TRBV5-6 with TRBJ1-4; D might be TRBD1 (6 bases). The germline CDR1 and CDR2 sequences are SGHDT and YYEEEE. Trimming took 5 bases from V and 2 from J, leaving 13 bases between them. The CDR3 is 15 amino acids. Full variable domain (missing parts from reference TRBV5-6 and TRBJ1-4): DAGVTQSPTHLIKTRGQQVTLRCSPKSGHDTVSWYQQALGQGPQFIFQYYEEEERQRGNFPDRFSGHQFPNYSSELNVNALLLGDSALYLCASSPGVGTNEKLFFGSGTQLSVL.

This rearrangement joins TRBV10-2 to TRBJ2-1; possibly TRBD1 or TRBD2 for D (5 bases each). In germline, CDR1 is WSHSY, CDR2 SAAADI. The CDR3 covers 13 residues. The V and J ends lost 7 bases and 9 bases respectively, with 16 bases between them. The CDR3 is CASIPGPEGEQFF. The CDR3 nucleotides read TGCGCCAGCATTCCGGGACCCGAAGGTGAGCAGTTCTTC.

The rearrangement joins TRBV4-3 to TRBJ1-2; the D gene is possibly TRBD1 (5 bases). V was cut by 4 bases and J by 4 bases, with 16 bases left in between. CDR1 and CDR2 (germline): LGHNA, YSLEER. The CDR3 is made up of 15 amino acids. This CDR3 is CASSRNGWGGYGYTF. Here the CDR3 DNA reads TGCGCCAGCAGCCGAAACGGATGGGGGGGCTATGGCTACACCTTC.

The chain couples TRBV7-8 to TRBJ2-7, with 9 bases lining up with TRBD1. CDR3 size: 13 residues. V lost 0 bases and J lost 10; bases outside the gene matches: 4. Germline V gives CDR1 SGHVS, CDR2 FQNEAQ. The CDR3 DNA sequence: TGTGCCAGCAGCTTAGCGGGGGGACAGGGTCAGTACTTC. It yields the protein CASSLAGGQGQYF.

V usage is TRBV5-1 and J usage is TRBJ2-3, with D perhaps TRBD1 (6 bases). Germline CDR1 reads SGHRS; CDR2 reads YFSETQ. CDR3 length: 15 amino acids. Trimming removed 4 bases at V and 5 bases at J, with 17 bases between. In DNA, the CDR3 is TGCGCCAGCAGCCCCGGTGTGGGGGCGGGAGATACGCAGTATTTT. Its protein product is CASSPGVGAGDTQYF.

The count of this clone is one. V and J are TRBV6-1 and TRBJ2-7; D call uncertain. The CDR3 is made up of 14 amino acids. Per the germline V gene, CDR1 is MNHNS and CDR2 is SASEGT. Between the trimmed V and J ends, which lost 2 bases and 2 bases, there was a span of 10 bases. CDR3 nucleotides: TGTGCCAGCAGTGAACTTGGTCGGACCTACGAGCAGTACTTC. This translates into CASSELGRTYEQYF.